These 23 T cell receptor beta chains were sequenced from one sample in a study of control samples from healthy donors and cancer patients. The protocol was immunoSEQ multiplex PCR, while the TCRdb copy is restricted to in-frame clones and leaves out a portion. Altogether 75,000 to 100,000 clones are present, around 80% being singletons, with the ten largest covering 2% to 2.5%. What was sequenced was blood. The receptors shown here come from a man aged 55 to 70 in good health.

Only a few counts were recorded for this clone. V is TRBV30 and J is TRBJ1-2, with 7 bases lining up with TRBD1. Germline V gene data show CDR1 as GTSNPN and CDR2 as SVGIG (reference sequence). The CDR3 has 11 amino acids. J lost 8 bases, V lost 2 bases, and 2 bases had no gene match. The CDR3 nucleotides read TGTGCCTGGAGTATGACAGGGGGCTACACCTTC. This gives the protein CAWSMTGGYTF.

In this sample, this clone turned up once. The chain uses TRBV5-1 and TRBJ2-5, with 7 bases aligning to TRBD2. Germline CDR1 and CDR2: SGHRS and YFSETQ. V was clipped by 4 bases and J by 4 bases; unmatched bases: 13. This CDR3 spans 16 amino acids. The CDR3 protein is CASSDPTSVVPETQYF. The CDR3 DNA sequence: TGCGCCAGCAGCGACCCCACTAGCGTAGTGCCAGAGACCCAGTACTTC.

This clone was recorded a few times. The chain couples TRBV30 to TRBJ2-7; 8 nucleotides line up with TRBD2. Losses at the gene ends were 4 bases for V and 5 bases for J; bases not matched to a gene: 16. CDR1 is GTSNPN, CDR2 SVGIG, per germline (reference sequence). The CDR3 covers 16 residues. In DNA form, the CDR3 reads TGTGCCTGGACCTCCCTCCGGGGAGCGGGAGCAGACGAGCAGTACTTC. Protein product: CAWTSLRGAGADEQYF.

The CDR3 DNA sequence: TGTGCCAGCAGCCAATCGGACGGGAAGCCGTACTTC. Encoded protein: CASSQSDGKPYF. The chain employs TRBV16 and TRBJ2-7; D may be TRBD2 (5 bases). CDR3 size: 12 residues. In germline, CDR1 is KGHSY, CDR2 FQNENV. Trimming cost V 0 bases and J 12 bases, with 12 bases left between them.

This clone was picked up one time. The chain links TRBV5-4 to TRBJ2-7, with D possibly matching TRBD1 (5 bases). The V and J ends lost 0 bases and 0 bases respectively, with 7 bases between them. The germline gives CDR1 SGHNT, CDR2 YYREEE (reference sequence). This CDR3 spans 14 amino acids. CDR3 DNA sequence: TGTGCCAGCAGCTTGGGACAGAACTCCTACGAGCAGTACTTC. Residues: CASSLGQNSYEQYF.

The chain has TRBV20-1 and TRBJ2-1; possible D gene TRBD2, 6 bases. CDR1 DFQATT and CDR2 SNEGSKA come from the germline V gene (reference sequence). The V and J ends lost 5 bases and 7 bases respectively, with 9 bases between them. CDR3 length: 11 residues. DNA of the CDR3: TGCAGTGCTGGGACTGCGAATGAGCAGTTCTTC. Translating it yields CSAGTANEQFF.

The V and J genes are TRBV11-3 and TRBJ2-2, with D unclear. Germline lookup yields CDR1 SGHNT and CDR2 YENEEA. V lost 0 bases and J lost 6, with 5 bases in between. CDR3 length equals 13 residues. The CDR3 DNA reads TGTGCCAGCAGCTTAGATCCGTCCGGGGAGCTGTTTTTT. Translation gives CASSLDPSGELFF.

V and J are TRBV3-1 (or the pseudogene TRBV3-2) and TRBJ2-7; 7 positions agree with TRBD1. CDR1 is LGHDT, CDR2 YNNKEL, per germline (reference sequence). V was clipped by 9 bases and J by 0 bases; unmatched bases: 8. There are 14 residues in the CDR3. The CDR3 here is CARFRQGSSYEQYF. The CDR3 coding sequence is TGTGCCAGGTTCCGACAGGGAAGCTCCTACGAGCAGTACTTC.

The gene calls are TRBV6-5 and TRBJ1-2, with TRBD1 identical over 10 bases. The V gene end was trimmed by 6 bases and the J gene end by 5 bases; junction bases not matched to a gene: 6. The CDR3 has 14 amino acids. The germline gives CDR1 MNHEY, CDR2 SVGAGI. In DNA form, the CDR3 reads TGTGCCAGCAGCAGGGACAGGGGTGTATATGGCTACACCTTC. This codes for CASSRDRGVYGYTF.

The sample holds one count of this clone. The genes are TRBV28 and TRBJ2-7, with TRBD1 identical over 10 bases. Germline V CDR1 and CDR2: MDHEN, SYDVKM. The CDR3 runs 18 residues. V shed 4 bases, J shed 5 bases, and the junction held 17 bases outside the gene matches. CDR3 bases: TGTGCCAGCAGTTACCAGACAGGGGGCGCGGCGGGATTCGACGAGCAGTACTTC. Its protein product is CASSYQTGGAAGFDEQYF. The full variable domain, in which reference TRBV28 and TRBJ2-7 provide the parts outside the CDR3, is DVKVTQSSRYLVKRTGEKVFLECVQDMDHENMFWYRQDPGLGLRLIYFSYDVKMKEKGDIPEGYSVSREKKERFSLILESASTNQTSMYLCASSYQTGGAAGFDEQYFGPGTRLTVT.

This chain connects TRBV4-1 to TRBJ2-7; D possibly uses TRBD1 or TRBD2 (5 bases each). CDR3 size: 18 residues. Germline CDR1 reads MGHRA; CDR2 reads YSYEKL. Trimming took off 3 bases at V and 2 bases at J, with 23 bases between the two ends. This chain's CDR3 is CASSHTSASRVDPYEQYF. CDR3 DNA sequence: TGCGCCAGCAGCCACACCTCCGCTAGCAGGGTGGATCCCTACGAGCAGTACTTC.

The chain links TRBV19 to TRBJ2-3; D tentatively fits TRBD1 or TRBD2 (5 bases each). V was pared by 3 bases and J by 0 bases, with 10 bases between. In germline, CDR1 is LNHDA, CDR2 SQIVND (reference sequence). This CDR3 spans 15 amino acids. This chain's CDR3 is CASSIGGSSTDTQYF. CDR3 DNA sequence: TGTGCCAGTAGTATTGGGGGATCTAGCACAGATACGCAGTATTTT.

This chain joins TRBV9 and TRBJ2-3; a possible D gene is TRBD1 (5 bases). The V gene lost 0 bases and the J gene lost 2 bases, with 13 bases spanning the gap. The CDR3 loop spans 16 amino acids. CDR1 and CDR2 (germline): SGDLS, YYNGEE. In nucleotides, the CDR3 is TGTGCCAGCAGCGTAGTCGGACAACTTCTCACAGATACGCAGTATTTT. Translated, it gives CASSVVGQLLTDTQYF.

This rearrangement joins TRBV7-9 to TRBJ2-1; 8 bases fit TRBD2. V gave up 5 bases and J gave up 9 bases; unmatched junction bases: 9. The CDR3 consists of 14 residues. Germline V gives CDR1 SEHNR, CDR2 FQNEAQ (reference sequence). CDR3 nucleotide sequence: TGTGCCAGCAGCCCTAGCGGGCCTCGTCTTGAGCAGTTCTTC. This codes for CASSPSGPRLEQFF.

The chain recombines TRBV15 with TRBJ2-3; tentative D call: TRBD1 (6 bases). The CDR3 length is 15 residues. Germline CDR1 and CDR2: LNHNV and YYDKDF (reference sequence). V lost 1 base to trimming and J lost 4 bases, with 12 bases between them. CDR3 sequence reads: CATSRGTGMADTQYF. The DNA of the CDR3 is TGTGCCACCAGCAGAGGAACAGGGATGGCAGATACGCAGTATTTT. The full variable domain, in which reference TRBV15 and TRBJ2-3 provide the parts outside the CDR3, is DAMVIQNPRYQVTQFGKPVTLSCSQTLNHNVMYWYQQKSSQAPKLLFHYYDKDFNNEADTPDNFQSRRPNTSFCFLDIRSPGLGDTAMYLCATSRGTGMADTQYFGPGTRLTVL.

This chain links TRBV11-2 with TRBJ1-1; 8 bases map to TRBD1. Per the germline V gene, CDR1 is SGHAT and CDR2 is FQNNGV. The CDR3 consists of 13 residues. V was clipped by 5 bases and J by 4 bases; unmatched bases: 3. The DNA for the CDR3 is TGTGCCAGCAGCCAAGACAGGGGCACTGAAGCTTTCTTT. As protein: CASSQDRGTEAFF.

This clone has only one observation. The chain couples TRBV30 to TRBJ2-7; D gene uncertain. Per the germline V gene, CDR1 is GTSNPN and CDR2 is SVGIG (reference sequence). Trimming cost V 4 bases and J 0 bases, with 13 bases left between them. This CDR3 is 14 amino acids long. CDR3 DNA sequence: TGTGCCTGGAATCCCAGCAAAAGCTCCTACGAGCAGTACTTC. This encodes CAWNPSKSSYEQYF.

The V gene is TRBV6-5, the J gene TRBJ2-7; 12 nucleotides align to TRBD1. This CDR3 comprises 14 residues. Germline CDR1 reads MNHEY; CDR2 reads SVGAGI. V trimming: 6 bases; J trimming: 7 bases; junction bases outside the gene matches: 7. The CDR3 nucleotides are TGTGCCAGCAGGTCCGGGACAGGGGGCGCGGAGCAGTACTTC. It is translated as CASRSGTGGAEQYF.

J is TRBJ2-7 and V is TRBV5-1; 9 positions match TRBD1. J lost 1 base, V lost 6 bases, and 8 bases had no gene match. CDR1 is SGHRS, CDR2 YFSETQ, per germline. The length of the CDR3 is 15 residues. In DNA form, the CDR3 reads TGCGCCAGCAACAATGCCGGGACAGGGTCCTACGAGCAGTACTTC. Amino acids: CASNNAGTGSYEQYF.

Notes on this clone: The same CDR3 arises from other DNA sequences in this sample as well. The chain links TRBV18 to TRBJ1-4; no definite D call. CDR1 is KGHSH, CDR2 LQKENI, per germline. V dropped 3 bases and J dropped 0 bases, with 8 bases sitting between them. The CDR3 contains 15 residues. CDR3 DNA: TGTGCCAGCTCACCTGTCAGTGCAACTAATGAAAAACTGTTTTTT. Its translation is CASSPVSATNEKLFF.

This rearrangement joins TRBV3-1 (or the pseudogene TRBV3-2) to TRBJ2-7; 11 nucleotides match TRBD2. CDR3 length: 19 amino acids. Trimming cost V 6 bases and J 7 bases; bases outside gene matches: 23. Germline V lookup: CDR1 LGHDT, CDR2 YNNKEL (reference sequence). The CDR3 spells CASRSTSGSGEGLLREQYF. DNA for the CDR3: TGTGCCAGCAGATCCACTAGCGGGAGTGGGGAGGGACTACTCAGGGAGCAGTACTTC.

This sequence joins TRBV7-2 and TRBJ1-4, with D unresolved. Germline V gene lookup returns CDR1 SGHTA and CDR2 FQGNSA. Trimming took 5 bases from V and 3 from J, leaving 7 bases between them. The CDR3 totals 13 residues. The CDR3 spells CASSQRPNEKLFF. Here the CDR3 DNA reads TGTGCCAGCAGCCAAAGGCCTAATGAAAAACTGTTTTTT.

The V and J genes are TRBV10-1 and TRBJ2-2, with D perhaps TRBD1 (6 bases). V lost 9 bases, J lost 3 bases, and 8 bases lay in between. The CDR3 is 12 residues long. The germline V gene encodes CDR1 WNHNN and CDR2 SYGVQD (reference sequence). The CDR3: CARDSYTGELFF. The DNA for the CDR3 is TGCGCCAGGGACAGTTACACCGGGGAGCTGTTTTTT.